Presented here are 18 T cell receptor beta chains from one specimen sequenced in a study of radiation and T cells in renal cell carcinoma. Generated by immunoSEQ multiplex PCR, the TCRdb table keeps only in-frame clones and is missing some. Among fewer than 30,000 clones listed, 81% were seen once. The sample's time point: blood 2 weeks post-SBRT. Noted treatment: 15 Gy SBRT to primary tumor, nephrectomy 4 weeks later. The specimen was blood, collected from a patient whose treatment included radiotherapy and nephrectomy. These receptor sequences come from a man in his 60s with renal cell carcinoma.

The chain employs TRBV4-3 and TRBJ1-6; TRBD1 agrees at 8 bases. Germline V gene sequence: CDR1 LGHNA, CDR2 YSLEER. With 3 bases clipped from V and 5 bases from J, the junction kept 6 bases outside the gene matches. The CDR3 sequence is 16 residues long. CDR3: CASSQGRTGNNSPLHF. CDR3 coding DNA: TGCGCCAGCAGCCAGGGACGGACAGGGAATAATTCACCCCTCCACTTT.

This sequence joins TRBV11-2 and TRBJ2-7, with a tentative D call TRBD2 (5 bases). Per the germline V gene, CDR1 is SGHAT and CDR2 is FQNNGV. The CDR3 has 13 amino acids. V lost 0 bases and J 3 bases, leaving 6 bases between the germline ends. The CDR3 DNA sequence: TGTGCCAGCAGCTTAGACGAGGGCTACGAGCAGTACTTC. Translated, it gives CASSLDEGYEQYF. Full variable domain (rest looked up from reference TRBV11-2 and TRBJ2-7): EAGVAQSPRYKIIEKRQSVAFWCNPISGHATLYWYQQILGQGPKLLIQFQNNGVVDDSQLPKDRFSAERLKGVDSTLKIQPAKLEDSAVYLCASSLDEGYEQYFGPGTRLTVT.

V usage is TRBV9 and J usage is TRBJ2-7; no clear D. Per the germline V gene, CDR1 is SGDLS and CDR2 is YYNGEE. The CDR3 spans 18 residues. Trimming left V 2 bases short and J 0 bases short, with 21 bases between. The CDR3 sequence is CASSVNPSRAESSYEQYF. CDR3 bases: TGTGCCAGCAGCGTCAACCCCTCCCGCGCAGAGAGCTCCTACGAGCAGTACTTC.

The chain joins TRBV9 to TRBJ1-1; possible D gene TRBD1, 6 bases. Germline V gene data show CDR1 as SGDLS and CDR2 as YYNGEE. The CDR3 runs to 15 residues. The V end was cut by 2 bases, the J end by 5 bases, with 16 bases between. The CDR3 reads CASSVASGAGTEAFF. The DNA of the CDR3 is TGTGCCAGCAGCGTCGCTTCAGGGGCGGGGACTGAAGCTTTCTTT.

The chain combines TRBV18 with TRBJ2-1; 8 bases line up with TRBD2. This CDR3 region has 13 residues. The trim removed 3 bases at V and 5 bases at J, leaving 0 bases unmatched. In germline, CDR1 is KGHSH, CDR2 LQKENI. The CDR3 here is CASSPRGDNEQFF. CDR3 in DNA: TGTGCCAGCTCACCGCGGGGGGACAATGAGCAGTTCTTC. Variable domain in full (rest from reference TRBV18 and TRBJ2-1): NAGVMQNPRHLVRRRGQEARLRCSPMKGHSHVYWYRQLPEEGLKFMVYLQKENIIDESGMPKERFSAEFPKEGPSILRIQQVVRGDSAAYFCASSPRGDNEQFFGPGTRLTVL.

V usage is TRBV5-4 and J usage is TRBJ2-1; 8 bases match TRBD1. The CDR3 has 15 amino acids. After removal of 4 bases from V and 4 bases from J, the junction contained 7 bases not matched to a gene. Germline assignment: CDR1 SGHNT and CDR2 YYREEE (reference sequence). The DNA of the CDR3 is TGTGCCAGCAGCCTAGACAGGGGTGGGTACAATGAGCAGTTCTTC. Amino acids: CASSLDRGGYNEQFF.

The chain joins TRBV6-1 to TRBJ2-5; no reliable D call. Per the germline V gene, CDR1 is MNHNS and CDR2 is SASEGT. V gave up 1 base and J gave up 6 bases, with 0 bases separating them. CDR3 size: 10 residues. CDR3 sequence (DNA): TGTGCCAGCAGTGAAGAGACCCAGTACTTC. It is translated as CASSEETQYF.

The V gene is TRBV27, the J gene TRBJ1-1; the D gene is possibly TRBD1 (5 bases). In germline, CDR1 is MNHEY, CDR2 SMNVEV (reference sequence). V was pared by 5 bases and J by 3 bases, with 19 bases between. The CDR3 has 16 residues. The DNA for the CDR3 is TGTGCCAGCAGTCTCCGCGGGGGGTTGGGGTACACTGAAGCTTTCTTT. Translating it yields CASSLRGGLGYTEAFF.

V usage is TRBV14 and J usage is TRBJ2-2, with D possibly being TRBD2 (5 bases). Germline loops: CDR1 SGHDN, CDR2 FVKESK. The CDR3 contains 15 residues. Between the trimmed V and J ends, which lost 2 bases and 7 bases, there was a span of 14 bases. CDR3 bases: TGTGCCAGCAGCCAAACAACCGACTATTTCGGGGAGCTGTTTTTT. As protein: CASSQTTDYFGELFF.

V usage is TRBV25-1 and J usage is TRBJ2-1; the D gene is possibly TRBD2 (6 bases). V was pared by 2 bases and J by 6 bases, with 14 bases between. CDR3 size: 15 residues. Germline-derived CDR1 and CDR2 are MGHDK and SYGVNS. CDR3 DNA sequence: TGTGCCAGCAGTGAAGGCGGGACCTTAGCCAATGAGCAGTTCTTC. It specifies CASSEGGTLANEQFF.

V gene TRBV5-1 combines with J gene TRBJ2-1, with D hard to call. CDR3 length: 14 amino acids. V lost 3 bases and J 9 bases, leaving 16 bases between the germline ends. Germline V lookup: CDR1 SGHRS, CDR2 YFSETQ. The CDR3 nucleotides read TGCGCCAGCAGCTACTGGACGTTCGATAGTGAGCAGTTCTTC. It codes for CASSYWTFDSEQFF.

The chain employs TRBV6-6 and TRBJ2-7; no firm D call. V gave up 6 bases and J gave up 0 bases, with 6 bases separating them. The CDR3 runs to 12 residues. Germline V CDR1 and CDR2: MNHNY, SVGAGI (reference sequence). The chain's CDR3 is CASSKSSYEQYF. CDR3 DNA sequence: TGTGCCAGCAGCAAGAGCTCCTACGAGCAGTACTTC.

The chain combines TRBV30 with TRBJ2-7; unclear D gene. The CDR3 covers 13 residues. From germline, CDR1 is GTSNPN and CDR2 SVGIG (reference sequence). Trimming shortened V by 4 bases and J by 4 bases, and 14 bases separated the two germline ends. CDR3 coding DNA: TGTGCCTGGACCCATGGTAGGCCGTACGAGCAGTACTTC. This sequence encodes CAWTHGRPYEQYF.

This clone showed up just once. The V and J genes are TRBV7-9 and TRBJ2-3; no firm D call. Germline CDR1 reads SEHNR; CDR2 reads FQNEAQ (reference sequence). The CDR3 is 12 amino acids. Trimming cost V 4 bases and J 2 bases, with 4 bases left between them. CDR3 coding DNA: TGTGCCAGCAGCTCGTCCACAGATACGCAGTATTTT. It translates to CASSSSTDTQYF.

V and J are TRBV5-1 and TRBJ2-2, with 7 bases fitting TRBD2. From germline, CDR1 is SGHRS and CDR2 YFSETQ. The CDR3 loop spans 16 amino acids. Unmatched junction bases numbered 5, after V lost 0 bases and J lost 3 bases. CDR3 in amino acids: CASSLEGGPYTGELFF. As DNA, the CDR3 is TGCGCCAGCAGCTTGGAGGGAGGGCCTTACACCGGGGAGCTGTTTTTT. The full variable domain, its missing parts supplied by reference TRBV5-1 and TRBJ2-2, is KAGVTQTPRYLIKTRGQQVTLSCSPISGHRSVSWYQQTPGQGLQFLFEYFSETQRNKGNFPGRFSGRQFSNSRSEMNVSTLELGDSALYLCASSLEGGPYTGELFFGEGSRLTVL.

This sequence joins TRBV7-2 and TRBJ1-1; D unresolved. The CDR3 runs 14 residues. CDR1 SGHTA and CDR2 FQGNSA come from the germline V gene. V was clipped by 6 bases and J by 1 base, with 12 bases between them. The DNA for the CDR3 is TGTGCCAGCAGTTTACAGCTTTGGAACACTGAAGCTTTCTTT. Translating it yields CASSLQLWNTEAFF. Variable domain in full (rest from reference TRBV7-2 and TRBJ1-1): GAGVSQSPSNKVTEKGKDVELRCDPISGHTALYWYRQSLGQGLEFLIYFQGNSAPDKSGLPSDRFSAERTGGSVSTLTIQRTQQEDSAVYLCASSLQLWNTEAFFGQGTRLTVV.

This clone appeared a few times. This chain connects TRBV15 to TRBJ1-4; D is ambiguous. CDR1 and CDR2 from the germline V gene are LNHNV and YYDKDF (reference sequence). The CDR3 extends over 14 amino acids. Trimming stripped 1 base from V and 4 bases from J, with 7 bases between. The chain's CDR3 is CATSRVKSNEKLFF. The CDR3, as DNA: TGTGCCACCAGCAGAGTGAAGAGTAATGAAAAACTGTTTTTT.

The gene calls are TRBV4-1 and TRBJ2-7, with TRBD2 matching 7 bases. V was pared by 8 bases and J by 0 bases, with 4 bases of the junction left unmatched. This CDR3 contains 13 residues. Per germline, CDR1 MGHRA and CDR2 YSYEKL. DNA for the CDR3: TGCGCCAGCGGGGTAGCGGGCTCCTACGAGCAGTACTTC. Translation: CASGVAGSYEQYF.